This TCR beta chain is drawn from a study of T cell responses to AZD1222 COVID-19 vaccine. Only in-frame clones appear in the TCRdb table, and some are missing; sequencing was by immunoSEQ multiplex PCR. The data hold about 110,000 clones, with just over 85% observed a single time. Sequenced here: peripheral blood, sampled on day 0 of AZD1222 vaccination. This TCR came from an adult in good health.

CDR3 coding DNA: TGTGCCAGCAGCGTAGCAAGGGGAACGGACAGGGGGCTTACAGATACGCAGTATTTT. The encoded protein is CASSVARGTDRGLTDTQYF. The genes are TRBV9 and TRBJ2-3, with 11 positions matching TRBD1. Per the germline V gene, CDR1 is SGDLS and CDR2 is YYNGEE. V shed 0 bases and J 3 bases; nucleotides not matched to a gene: 12. The CDR3 extends over 19 amino acids. The full variable domain, in which reference TRBV9 and TRBJ2-3 provide the parts outside the CDR3, is DSGVTQTPKHLITATGQRVTLRCSPRSGDLSVYWYQQSLDQGLQFLIQYYNGEERAKGNILERFSAQQFPDLHSELNLSSLELGDSALYFCASSVARGTDRGLTDTQYFGPGTRLTVL.